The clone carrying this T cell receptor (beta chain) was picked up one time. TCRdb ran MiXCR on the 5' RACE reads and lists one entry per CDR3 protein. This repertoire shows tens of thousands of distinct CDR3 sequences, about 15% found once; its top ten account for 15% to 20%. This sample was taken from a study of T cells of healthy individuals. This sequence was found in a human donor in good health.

The CDR3 DNA follows: TGTGCCAGCAGTCCAGGACTAGCGGATGCCGTGTGGAATGAGCAGTTCTTC. Translated, it gives CASSPGLADAVWNEQFF. The chain combines TRBV5-5 with TRBJ2-1; TRBD2 aligns across 10 bases. Germline V gene lookup returns CDR1 SGHKS and CDR2 YYEKEE (reference sequence). The CDR3 extends over 17 amino acids. Unmatched junction bases numbered 15, after V lost 5 bases and J lost 7 bases.